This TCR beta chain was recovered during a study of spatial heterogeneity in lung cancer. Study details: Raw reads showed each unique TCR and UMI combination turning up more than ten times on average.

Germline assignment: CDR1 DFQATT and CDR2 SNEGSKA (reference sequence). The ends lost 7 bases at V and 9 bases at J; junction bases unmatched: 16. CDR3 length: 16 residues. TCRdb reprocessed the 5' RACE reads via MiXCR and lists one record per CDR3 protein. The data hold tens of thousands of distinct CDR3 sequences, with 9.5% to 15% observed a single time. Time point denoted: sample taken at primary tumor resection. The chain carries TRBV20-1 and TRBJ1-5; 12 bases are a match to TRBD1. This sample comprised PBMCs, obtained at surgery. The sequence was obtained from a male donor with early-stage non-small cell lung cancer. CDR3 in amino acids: CSVSRTGTGGLGPQHF. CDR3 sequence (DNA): TGCAGTGTTTCTAGGACCGGGACAGGGGGCTTGGGGCCCCAGCATTTT.